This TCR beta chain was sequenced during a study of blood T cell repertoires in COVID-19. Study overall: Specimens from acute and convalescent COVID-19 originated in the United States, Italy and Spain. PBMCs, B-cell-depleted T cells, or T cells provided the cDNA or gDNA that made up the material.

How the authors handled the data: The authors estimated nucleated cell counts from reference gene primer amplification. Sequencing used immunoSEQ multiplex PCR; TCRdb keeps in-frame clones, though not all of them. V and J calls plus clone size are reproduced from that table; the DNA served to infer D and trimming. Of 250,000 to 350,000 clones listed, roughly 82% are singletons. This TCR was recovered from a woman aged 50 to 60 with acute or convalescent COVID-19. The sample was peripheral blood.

The CDR3 coding sequence is TGCAGTGCTAGTGACCCTTTTCGGGGAAGCTCCTACAATGAGCAGTTCTTC. Its translation: CSASDPFRGSSYNEQFF. This chain joins TRBV20-1 and TRBJ2-1; a possible D gene is TRBD2 (5 bases). The CDR3 consists of 17 residues. Germline CDR1 is DFQATT and CDR2 is SNEGSKA (reference sequence). The V gene lost 3 bases and the J gene lost 0 bases, with 18 bases spanning the gap.